This T cell receptor (beta chain) stems from a study of early T cells in non-severe SARS-CoV-2 infection. Individual cDNA molecules received unique molecular identifiers during library preparation. One entry per CDR3 protein results from TCRdb running MiXCR on the 5' RACE reads. This sample yields about 66,000 distinct CDR3 sequences, of which 20% are seen a single time; approximately 16% belongs to the top ten. This specimen consisted of whole blood, obtained at baseline. The clonotype was recovered from an adult who was a healthcare worker with PCR-confirmed SARS-CoV-2 infection or an uninfected control (not recorded which).

CDR3 protein: CASTGGTGGYEQYF. The CDR3 DNA reads TGTGCCAGCACCGGGGGGACAGGGGGCTACGAGCAGTACTTC. The chain employs TRBV2 and TRBJ2-7; 11 bases are a match to TRBD1. Germline assignment: CDR1 SNHLY and CDR2 FYNNEI. This CDR3 contains 14 residues. The V and J ends lost 7 bases and 3 bases, in that order; junction bases with no gene match: 5.